The entry below gives a single T cell receptor beta chain sequence along with its context. The sample comes from a study of blood T cell dynamics during melanoma immunotherapy. The V end was cut by 5 bases, the J end by 1 base, with 15 bases between. This CDR3 has 14 residues. In germline, CDR1 is SQVTM, CDR2 ANQGSEA. Time point given: pre-treatment baseline. Disease control meant complete response, partial response or stable disease at 12 weeks. No patient had earlier systemic cancer treatment, concurrent immunosuppressants, or another active cancer. The assay was immunoSEQ multiplex PCR, and TCRdb's table has in-frame clones only and misses some. The top ten hold 9.8% of the sample, which has roughly 10,000 clones, approximately 86% seen once.

V gene TRBV29-1 combines with J gene TRBJ2-7, with a weak D call TRBD2 (6 bases). The sample here was blood, taken from a patient treated with checkpoint blockade. The sequence derives from a human donor with melanoma. In DNA form, the CDR3 reads TGCAGCGTTCTGTTACCGGGACTGTCCTACGAGCAGTACTTC. This codes for CSVLLPGLSYEQYF.